This T cell receptor beta chain was captured in a study of cytomegalovirus exposure and HLA in healthy donors. Study-level findings and limits: It was in a later analysis that TCR association rates were seen to vary by HLA locus, highest for DRB1 and lowest for HLA-C. Reportedly, cytomegalovirus status was diagnosed with high sensitivity and specificity. When a later analysis compared HLA-associated TCR beta chains with equally common others, the HLA-associated chains turned out to be more clonally expanded and to have lower generation probabilities. About 150 TCR beta chains were listed as cytomegalovirus-associated.

Germline V gene sequence: CDR1 MNHEY, CDR2 SMNVEV (reference sequence). V gave up 6 bases and J gave up 4 bases, with 12 bases separating them. The CDR3 extends over 13 amino acids. On this clone: The antigen is not known.

13 Jbeta primers and 60 Vbeta primers were used for the PCR. TCRdb keeps only in-frame clones here, not all; method: immunoSEQ multiplex PCR. The repertoire shows about 33,000 clones; the top ten hold under 4.5%. The receptor was derived from a man aged 40-49 years in good health and CMV-seronegative. What was sequenced was PBMCs. This rearrangement joins TRBV27 to TRBJ1-1; possible D gene TRBD1, 6 bases. CDR3 amino acids: CASSYRDVTEAFF. In DNA, the CDR3 is TGTGCCAGCAGCTACAGGGATGTCACTGAAGCTTTCTTT.